This TCR beta chain was retrieved from a study of cytomegalovirus exposure and HLA in healthy donors. The germline gives CDR1 ENHRY, CDR2 SYGVKD. Trimming took 10 bases from V and 3 from J; bases not matched to a gene: 8. This CDR3 contains 13 residues. PCR employed 60 Vbeta and 13 Jbeta primers. Produced via immunoSEQ multiplex PCR; TCRdb's table is partial and in-frame only. The data show some 200,000 clones, about 80% seen once. The clonotype was recovered from a man in his forties in good health and CMV-seronegative. The rearrangement joins TRBV10-3 to TRBJ1-2, with 7 nucleotides matching TRBD1. The sequenced material came from PBMCs. CDR3 bases: TGTGCCACTACGGACAGGAGCCACTATGGCTACACCTTC. Translation: CATTDRSHYGYTF.